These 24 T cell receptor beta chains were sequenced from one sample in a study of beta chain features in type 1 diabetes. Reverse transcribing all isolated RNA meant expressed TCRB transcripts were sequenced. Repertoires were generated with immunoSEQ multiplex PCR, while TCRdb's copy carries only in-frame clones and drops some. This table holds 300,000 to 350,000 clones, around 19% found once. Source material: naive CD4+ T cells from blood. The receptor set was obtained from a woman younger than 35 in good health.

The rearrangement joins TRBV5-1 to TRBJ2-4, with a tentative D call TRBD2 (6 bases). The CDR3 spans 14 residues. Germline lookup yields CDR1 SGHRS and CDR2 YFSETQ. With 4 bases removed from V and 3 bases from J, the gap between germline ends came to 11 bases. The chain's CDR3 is CASSRDFDKNIQYF. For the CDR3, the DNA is TGCGCCAGCAGCCGGGACTTCGACAAAAACATTCAGTACTTC. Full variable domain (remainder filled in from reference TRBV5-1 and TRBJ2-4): KAGVTQTPRYLIKTRGQQVTLSCSPISGHRSVSWYQQTPGQGLQFLFEYFSETQRNKGNFPGRFSGRQFSNSRSEMNVSTLELGDSALYLCASSRDFDKNIQYFGAGTRLSVL.

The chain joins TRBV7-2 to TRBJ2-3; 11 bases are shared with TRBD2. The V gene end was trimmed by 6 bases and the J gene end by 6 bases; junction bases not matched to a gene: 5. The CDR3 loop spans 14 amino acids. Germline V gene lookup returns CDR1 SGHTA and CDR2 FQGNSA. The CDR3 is CASRSSGGLDTQYF. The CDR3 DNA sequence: TGTGCCAGCAGGTCTAGCGGGGGGTTGGATACGCAGTATTTT.

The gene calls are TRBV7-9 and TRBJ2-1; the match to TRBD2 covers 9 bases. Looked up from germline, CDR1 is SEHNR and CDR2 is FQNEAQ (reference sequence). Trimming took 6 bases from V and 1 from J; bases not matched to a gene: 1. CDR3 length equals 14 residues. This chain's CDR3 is CASRTSGSYNEQFF. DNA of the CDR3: TGTGCCAGCAGAACTAGCGGGTCCTACAATGAGCAGTTCTTC.

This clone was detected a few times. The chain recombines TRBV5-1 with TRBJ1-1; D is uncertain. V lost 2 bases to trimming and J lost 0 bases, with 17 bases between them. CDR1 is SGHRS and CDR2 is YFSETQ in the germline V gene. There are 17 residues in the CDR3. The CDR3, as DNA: TGCGCCAGCAGCTTTGGTAATCACATTCAGATGAACACTGAAGCTTTCTTT. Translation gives CASSFGNHIQMNTEAFF.

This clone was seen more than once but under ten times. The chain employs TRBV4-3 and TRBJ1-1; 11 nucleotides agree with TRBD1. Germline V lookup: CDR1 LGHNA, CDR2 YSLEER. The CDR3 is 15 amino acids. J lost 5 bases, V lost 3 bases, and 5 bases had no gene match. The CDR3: CASSQGDRGGTEAFF. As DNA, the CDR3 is TGCGCCAGCAGCCAGGGGGACAGGGGGGGAACTGAAGCTTTCTTT.

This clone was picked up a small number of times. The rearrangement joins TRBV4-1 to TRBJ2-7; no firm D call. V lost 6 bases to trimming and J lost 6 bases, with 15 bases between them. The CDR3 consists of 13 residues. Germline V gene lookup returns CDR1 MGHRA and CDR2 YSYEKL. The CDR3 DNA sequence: TGCGCCAGCAGGGGTCCAGGCCTCGCCGAGCAGTACTTC. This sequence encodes CASRGPGLAEQYF.

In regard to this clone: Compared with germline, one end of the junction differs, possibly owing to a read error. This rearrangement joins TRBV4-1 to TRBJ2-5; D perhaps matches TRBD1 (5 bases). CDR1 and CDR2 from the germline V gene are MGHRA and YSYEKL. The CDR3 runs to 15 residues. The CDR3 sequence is CASRQVGQIFQTQYF. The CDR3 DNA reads TGCGCCAGCCGCCAAGTGGGGCAGATCTTTCAGACCCAGTACTTC.

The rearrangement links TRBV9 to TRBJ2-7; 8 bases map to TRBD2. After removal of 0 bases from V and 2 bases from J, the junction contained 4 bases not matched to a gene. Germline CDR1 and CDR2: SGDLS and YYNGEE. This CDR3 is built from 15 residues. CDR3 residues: CASSVGQAGAYEQYF. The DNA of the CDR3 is TGTGCCAGCAGCGTAGGTCAAGCGGGAGCCTACGAGCAGTACTTC. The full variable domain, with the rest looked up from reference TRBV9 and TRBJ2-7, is DSGVTQTPKHLITATGQRVTLRCSPRSGDLSVYWYQQSLDQGLQFLIQYYNGEERAKGNILERFSAQQFPDLHSELNLSSLELGDSALYFCASSVGQAGAYEQYFGPGTRLTVT.

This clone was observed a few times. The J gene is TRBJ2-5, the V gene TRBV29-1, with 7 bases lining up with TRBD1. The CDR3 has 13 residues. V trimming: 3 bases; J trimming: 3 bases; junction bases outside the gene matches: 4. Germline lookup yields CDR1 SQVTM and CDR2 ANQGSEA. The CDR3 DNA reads TGCAGCGTTGATACAGGGGCCGAAGAGACCCAGTACTTC. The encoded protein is CSVDTGAEETQYF.

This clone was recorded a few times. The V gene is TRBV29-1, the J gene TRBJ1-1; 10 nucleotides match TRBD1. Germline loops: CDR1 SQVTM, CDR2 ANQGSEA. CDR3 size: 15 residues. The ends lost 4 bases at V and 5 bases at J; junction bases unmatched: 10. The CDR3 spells CSVVVGQGFRTEAFF. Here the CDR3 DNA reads TGCAGCGTTGTTGTGGGACAGGGGTTTCGGACTGAAGCTTTCTTT.

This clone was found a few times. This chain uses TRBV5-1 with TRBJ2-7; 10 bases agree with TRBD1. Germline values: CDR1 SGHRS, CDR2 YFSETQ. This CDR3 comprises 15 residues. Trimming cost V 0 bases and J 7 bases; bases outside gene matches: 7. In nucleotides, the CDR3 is TGCGCCAGCAGCTTGGCCCTGACAGGGGGCGATGAGCAGTACTTC. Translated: CASSLALTGGDEQYF.

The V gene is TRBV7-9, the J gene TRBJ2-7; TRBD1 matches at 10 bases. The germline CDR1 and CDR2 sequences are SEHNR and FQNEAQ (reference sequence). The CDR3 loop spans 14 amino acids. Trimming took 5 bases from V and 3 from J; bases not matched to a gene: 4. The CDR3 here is CASSARTGGYEQYF. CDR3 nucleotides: TGTGCCAGCAGCGCCCGGACAGGGGGCTACGAGCAGTACTTC.

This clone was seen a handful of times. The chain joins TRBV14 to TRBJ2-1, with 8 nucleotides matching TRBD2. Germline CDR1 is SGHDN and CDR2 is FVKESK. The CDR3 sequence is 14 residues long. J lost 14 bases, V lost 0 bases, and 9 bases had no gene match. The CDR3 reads CASSQDYRGGPKFF. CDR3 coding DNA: TGTGCCAGCAGCCAAGATTACCGGGGGGGCCCGAAGTTCTTC. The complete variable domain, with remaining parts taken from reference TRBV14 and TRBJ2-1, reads EAGVTQFPSHSVIEKGQTVTLRCDPISGHDNLYWYRRVMGKEIKFLLHFVKESKQDESGMPNNRFLAERTGGTYSTLKVQPAELEDSGVYFCASSQDYRGGPKFFGPGTRLTVL.

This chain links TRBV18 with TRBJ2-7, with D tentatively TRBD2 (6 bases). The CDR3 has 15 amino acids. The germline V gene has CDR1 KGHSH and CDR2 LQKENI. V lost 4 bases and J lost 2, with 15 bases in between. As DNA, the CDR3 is TGTGCCAGCTCACGATTGGCGGGGACCACCTACGAGCAGTACTTC. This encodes CASSRLAGTTYEQYF.

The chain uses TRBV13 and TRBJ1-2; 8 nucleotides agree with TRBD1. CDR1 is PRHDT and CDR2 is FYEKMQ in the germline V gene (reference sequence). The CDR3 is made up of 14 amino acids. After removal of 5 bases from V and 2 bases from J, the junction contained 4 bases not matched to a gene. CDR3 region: CASSPRTGNYGYTF. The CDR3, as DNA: TGTGCCAGCAGCCCAAGGACAGGGAACTATGGCTACACCTTC. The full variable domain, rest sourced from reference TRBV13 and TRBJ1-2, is AAGVIQSPRHLIKEKRETATLKCYPIPRHDTVYWYQQGPGQDPQFLISFYEKMQSDKGSIPDRFSAQQFSDYHSELNMSSLELGDSALYFCASSPRTGNYGYTFGSGTRLTVV.

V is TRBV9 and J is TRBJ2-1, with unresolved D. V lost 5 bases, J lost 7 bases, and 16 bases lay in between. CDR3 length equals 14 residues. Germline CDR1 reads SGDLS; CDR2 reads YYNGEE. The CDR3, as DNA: TGTGCCAGCAGTGCCCGACCGGCGGTGAATGAGCAGTTCTTC. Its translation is CASSARPAVNEQFF. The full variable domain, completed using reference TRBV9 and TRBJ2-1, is DSGVTQTPKHLITATGQRVTLRCSPRSGDLSVYWYQQSLDQGLQFLIQYYNGEERAKGNILERFSAQQFPDLHSELNLSSLELGDSALYFCASSARPAVNEQFFGPGTRLTVL.

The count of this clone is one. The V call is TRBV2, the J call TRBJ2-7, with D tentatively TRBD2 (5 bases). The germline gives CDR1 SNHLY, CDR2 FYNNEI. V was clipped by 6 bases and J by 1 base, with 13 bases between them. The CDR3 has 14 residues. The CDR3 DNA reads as TGTGCCAGCAGGAGAGGAGGTGATTCCTACGAGCAGTACTTC. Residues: CASRRGGDSYEQYF.

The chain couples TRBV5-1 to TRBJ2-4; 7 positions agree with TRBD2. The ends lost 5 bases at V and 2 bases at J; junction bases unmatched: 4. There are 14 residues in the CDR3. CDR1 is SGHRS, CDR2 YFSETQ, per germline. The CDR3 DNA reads TGCGCCAGCAGTAGGGACTATTCCAAAAACATTCAGTACTTC. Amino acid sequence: CASSRDYSKNIQYF.

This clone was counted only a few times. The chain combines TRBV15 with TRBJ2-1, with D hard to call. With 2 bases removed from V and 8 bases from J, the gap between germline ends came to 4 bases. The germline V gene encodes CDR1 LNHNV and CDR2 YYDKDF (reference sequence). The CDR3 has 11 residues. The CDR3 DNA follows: TGTGCCACCAGCAGATATGATGAGCAGTTCTTC. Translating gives CATSRYDEQFF. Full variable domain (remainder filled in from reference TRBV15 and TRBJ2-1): DAMVIQNPRYQVTQFGKPVTLSCSQTLNHNVMYWYQQKSSQAPKLLFHYYDKDFNNEADTPDNFQSRRPNTSFCFLDIRSPGLGDTAMYLCATSRYDEQFFGPGTRLTVL.

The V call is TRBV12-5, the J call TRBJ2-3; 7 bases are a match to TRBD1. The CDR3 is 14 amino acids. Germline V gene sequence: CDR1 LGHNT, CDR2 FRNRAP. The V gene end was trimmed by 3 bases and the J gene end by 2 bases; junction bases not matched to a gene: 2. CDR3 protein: CASGFRGHTDTQYF. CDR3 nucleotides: TGTGCTAGTGGTTTTAGGGGGCACACAGATACGCAGTATTTT.

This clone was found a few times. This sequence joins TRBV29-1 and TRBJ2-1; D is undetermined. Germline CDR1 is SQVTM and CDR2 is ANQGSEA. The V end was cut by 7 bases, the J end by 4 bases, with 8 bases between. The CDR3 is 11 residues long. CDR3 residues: CSAERYNEQFF. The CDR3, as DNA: TGCAGCGCTGAGAGGTACAATGAGCAGTTCTTC.

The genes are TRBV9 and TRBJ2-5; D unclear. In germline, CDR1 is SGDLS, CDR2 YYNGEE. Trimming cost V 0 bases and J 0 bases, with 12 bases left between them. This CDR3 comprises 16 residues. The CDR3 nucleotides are TGTGCCAGCAGCGTAGCGGTAGAGTTCGACCAAGAGACCCAGTACTTC. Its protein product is CASSVAVEFDQETQYF.

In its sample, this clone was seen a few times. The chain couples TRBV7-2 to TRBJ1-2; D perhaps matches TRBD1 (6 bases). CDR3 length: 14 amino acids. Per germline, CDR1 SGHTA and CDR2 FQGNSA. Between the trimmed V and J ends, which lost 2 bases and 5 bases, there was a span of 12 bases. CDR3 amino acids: CASSLKGVWYGYTF. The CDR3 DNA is TGTGCCAGCAGCTTAAAGGGGGTTTGGTATGGCTACACCTTC.

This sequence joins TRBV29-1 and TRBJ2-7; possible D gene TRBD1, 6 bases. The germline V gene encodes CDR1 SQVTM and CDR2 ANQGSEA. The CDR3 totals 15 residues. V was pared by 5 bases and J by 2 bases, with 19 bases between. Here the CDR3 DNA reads TGCAGCGTTCGAACCGGGACACCAACCCCCTACGAGCAGTACTTC. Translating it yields CSVRTGTPTPYEQYF.